This T cell receptor beta chain was captured in a study of identifying expanded T cells in peripheral blood. CDR1 is WNHNN, CDR2 SYGVQD, per germline (reference sequence). The J segment lost 8 bases and the V segment lost 9 bases, leaving 13 bases of the junction unmatched. CDR3 length: 14 amino acids. Study conclusions and caveats: Two-week clone count variance significantly increased as total template count grew. About 1.2 clones differed between technical replicates, versus approximately 16 and 20 over time.

Comments on this clone: Its antigen is not known.

The protocol was immunoSEQ multiplex PCR, while the TCRdb copy is restricted to in-frame clones and leaves out a portion. The data show about 80,000 clones, around 89% seen once. Collection occurred without any documented infections or immune events in donors. V gene TRBV10-1 combines with J gene TRBJ2-3, with 8 bases lining up with TRBD2. The sequenced material came from blood. The TCR sequence derives from a person between 18 and 75 years old in good health. Here the CDR3 reads CARRGGPTLTTQYF. CDR3 DNA sequence: TGCGCCAGACGGGGGGGGCCGACACTCACTACGCAGTATTTT.